The source of this T cell receptor (beta chain) is a study of OX40 agonist ivuxolimab in advanced cancers. Study-level background: The costimulatory receptor OX40 (CD134) was targeted by ivuxolimab, a fully human IgG2 agonistic monoclonal antibody. Intravenous ivuxolimab was administered to patients every 2 weeks at six dose levels: 0.01, 0.1, 0.3, 1.5, 3 and 10 mg/kg. The point of sequencing TCRbeta in the periphery was to test whether ivuxolimab changed TCR sequence diversity and drove clonal T-cell expansion. Prior anti-PD-1, anti-PD-L1 or anti-CTLA-4 therapy was permitted, and checkpoint inhibitors had been received by 40% to 50% of dose-escalation patients. Partial responses occurred in three dose-escalation patients, of whom one had hepatocellular carcinoma and two had cutaneous melanoma. Among the approximately 50 dose-escalation patients, some 20 had hepatocellular carcinoma, approximately 15 melanoma, 9 renal cell carcinoma and 9 head and neck cancer. In the dose-escalation cohort, approximately 83% of patients were male, and the mean age was around 60 years with a range of roughly 23 to 79. The paper covers the monotherapy dose-escalation part of the phase I ivuxolimab trial, which included N of about 50 patients. Broader findings and caveats from the paper: After ivuxolimab, more expanded clones were found on average in CD8+ T cells than in CD4+ T cells. In the 0.1-3.0 mg/kg groups, partial responders were among the patients with the lowest normalized peripheral clonal expansion, particularly in CD8+ T cells. Low levels of normalized T-cell clonal expansion were also seen in some patients who did not respond. The antigen specificity of the clonally expanded peripheral T cells was not determined. Clonal expansion of both CD4+ and CD8+ blood T cells was observed from baseline to week 6 at doses 0.1 to 3.0 mg/kg.

As to this clone: The specificity of this receptor is unknown. Nothing much larger sits one base from this clone, and base qualities are not available.

Patients with a history of autoimmune disease or receiving systemic immunosuppression were excluded from the trial. Peripheral blood for TCR sequencing was drawn from every dose cohort at baseline, at cycle 4 day 1 and at cycle 7 day 1. Samples came from an open-label, multicenter, first-in-human phase I dose-escalation trial of ivuxolimab. Adults with locally advanced or metastatic melanoma, renal cell carcinoma, hepatocellular carcinoma or head and neck squamous cell carcinoma were enrolled in the trial. Before TCR sequencing, CD4+ T cells and CD8+ T cells were sorted from peripheral blood as separate populations. For sequencing of the TCRbeta CDR3 region, genomic DNA was extracted from the sorted cells. The immunoSEQ Assay was used to sequence the TCRbeta CDR3 regions. What TCRdb holds here is the immuneACCESS table cut down to in-frame rearrangements. Part of the clones is not present; checked against another copy, under half of the missing clones reflect an unresolved V gene, and the others are unexplained. The table for this sample lists 65,000 to 95,000 clones; 80% to 90% of them were counted only once. The ten largest clones take up 6.2% of the sample.

From the cysteine up to the phenylalanine, the CDR3 has a length of 16 residues. The kept DNA is CDR3 alone, 48 bases in frame from the first base. V lost 0 bases and J lost 0 bases; the stretch between them is 9 bases long. The germline V gene yields LGHNA for CDR1 and YSLEER for CDR2. This specimen consisted of CD4+ or CD8+ T cells sorted from blood, obtained in a trial of the OX40 agonist ivuxolimab. The chain joins TRBV4-3 to TRBJ1-5; no D gene call is confident. The receptor was derived from an adult with an advanced solid tumor such as melanoma, head and neck, liver or kidney cancer. The nucleotides read TGCGCCAGCAGCCAAGATTTTTATAATAGCAATCAGCCCCAGCATTTT. It is translated as CASSQDFYNSNQPQHF.